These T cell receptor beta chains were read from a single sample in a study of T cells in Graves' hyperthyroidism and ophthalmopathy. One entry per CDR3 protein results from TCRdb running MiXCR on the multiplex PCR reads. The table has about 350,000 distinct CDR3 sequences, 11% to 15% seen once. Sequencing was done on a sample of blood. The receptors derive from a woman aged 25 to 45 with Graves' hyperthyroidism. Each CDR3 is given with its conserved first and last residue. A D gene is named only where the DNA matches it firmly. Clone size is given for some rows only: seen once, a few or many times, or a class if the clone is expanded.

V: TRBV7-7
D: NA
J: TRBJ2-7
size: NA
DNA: TGTGCTAGCAGCTTAAAAGCACGGGGCGAGCAGTACTTC
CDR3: CASSLKARGEQYF

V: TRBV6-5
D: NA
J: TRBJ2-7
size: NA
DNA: TGTGCCAGCAGTTACCTAAACATCGGAGGGACCTACGAGCAGTACTTC
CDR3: CASSYLNIGGTYEQYF

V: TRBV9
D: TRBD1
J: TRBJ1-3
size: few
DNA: TGTGCCAGCAGCCGAGACCCGACAGGGGTGAAAACTGGAAACACCATATATTTT
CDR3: CASSRDPTGVKTGNTIYF

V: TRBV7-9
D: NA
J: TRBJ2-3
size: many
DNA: TGTGCCAGCAGCTTAGTCTCGGGGGCAGATACGCAGTATTTT
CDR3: CASSLVSGADTQYF

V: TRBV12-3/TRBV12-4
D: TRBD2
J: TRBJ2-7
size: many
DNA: TGTGCCAGCAGTGAGACCCGACGTGTATCGGCGGGAGGGCGTCGCGAGCAGTACTTC
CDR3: CASSETRRVSAGGRREQYF

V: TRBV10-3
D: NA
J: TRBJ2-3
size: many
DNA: TGTGCCATCTCGGTCCGGACTCCCTCAAGCTCAGATACGCAGTATTTT
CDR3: CAISVRTPSSSDTQYF

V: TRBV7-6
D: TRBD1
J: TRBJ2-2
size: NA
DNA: TGTGCCAGCAGCTTAGGGCAGGGGGCGACCGGGGAGCTGTTTTTT
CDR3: CASSLGQGATGELFF

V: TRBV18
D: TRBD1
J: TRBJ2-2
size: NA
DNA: TGTGCCAGCTCACCTCCGGGACAGAGTATTACCGGGGAGCTGTTTTTT
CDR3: CASSPPGQSITGELFF

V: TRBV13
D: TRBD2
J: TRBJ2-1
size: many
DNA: TGTGCCAGCAGTTATGGGGGGAGGGCCTACAATGAGCAGTTCTTC
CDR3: CASSYGGRAYNEQFF

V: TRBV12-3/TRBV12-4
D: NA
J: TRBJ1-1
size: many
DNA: TGTGCCAGCAGTTTAGAGTTTGGGGGGCAGCCGAACACTGAAGCTTTCTTT
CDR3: CASSLEFGGQPNTEAFF

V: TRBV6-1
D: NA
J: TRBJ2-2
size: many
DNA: TGTGCCAGCCATCTGGGGGGAACGAGAACCGGGGAGCTGTTTTTT
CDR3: CASHLGGTRTGELFF

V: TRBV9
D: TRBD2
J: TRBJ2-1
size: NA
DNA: TGTGCCAGCAGCGTAAGCGGGGACTACAATGAGCAGTTCTTC
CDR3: CASSVSGDYNEQFF

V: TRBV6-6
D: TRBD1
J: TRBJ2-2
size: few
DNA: TGTGCCAGCAGTTACTCGACAGGGCGTTTGAGCGGGGAGCTGTTTTTT
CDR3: CASSYSTGRLSGELFF

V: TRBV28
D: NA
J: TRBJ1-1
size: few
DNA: TGTGCCAGCCTAGGGGGAATGTTTGAAGCTTTCTTT
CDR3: CASLGGMFEAFF

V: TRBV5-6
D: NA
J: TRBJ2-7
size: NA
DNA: TGTGCCAGCAGCGAGCCCGGGACGGTGGCCTACGAGCAGTACTTC
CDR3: CASSEPGTVAYEQYF

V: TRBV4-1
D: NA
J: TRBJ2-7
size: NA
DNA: TGCGCCAGCAGCCAAGGTCAGGGCTACTCCTACGAGCAGTACTTC
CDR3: CASSQGQGYSYEQYF

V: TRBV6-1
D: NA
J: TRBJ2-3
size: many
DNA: TGTGCCAGCACTAACGACGGAGGCACAGATACGCAGTATTTT
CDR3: CASTNDGGTDTQYF

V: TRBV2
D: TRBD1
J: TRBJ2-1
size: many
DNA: TGTGCCAGCAGTGAAGGCCGGAACAGGGGTGAGCAGTTCTTC
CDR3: CASSEGRNRGEQFF

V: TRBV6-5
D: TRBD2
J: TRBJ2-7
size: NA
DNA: TGTGCCAGCAGTTACGTTCAACTAGCGAGGGAGCAGTACTTC
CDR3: CASSYVQLAREQYF

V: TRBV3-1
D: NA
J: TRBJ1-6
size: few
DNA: TGTGCCAGCAGCCAAGTTAATTCACCCCTCCACTTT
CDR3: CASSQVNSPLHF

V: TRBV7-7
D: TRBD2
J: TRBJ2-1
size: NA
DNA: TGTGCTAGCAGCCCGAGTGGGACTAGCGGGAGCGATGAGCAGTTCTTC
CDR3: CASSPSGTSGSDEQFF

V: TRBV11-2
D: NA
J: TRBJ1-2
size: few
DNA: TGTGCCAGCAGCCCCCGGGTGGGTGGCCCCGCTAACTATGGCTACACCTTC
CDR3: CASSPRVGGPANYGYTF

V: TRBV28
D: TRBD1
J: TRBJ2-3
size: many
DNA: TGTGCCAGGCCTACTCGAGGGGGCTTGGCAGATACGCAGTATTTT
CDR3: CARPTRGGLADTQYF

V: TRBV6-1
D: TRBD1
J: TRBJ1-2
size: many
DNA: TGTGCCAGCAGCAGGGGGTTCGACTATGGCTACACCTTC
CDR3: CASSRGFDYGYTF

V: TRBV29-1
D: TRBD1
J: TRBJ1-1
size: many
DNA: TGCAGCGCACTCAGGGGGCGCCGGACTGAAGCTTTCTTT
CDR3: CSALRGRRTEAFF

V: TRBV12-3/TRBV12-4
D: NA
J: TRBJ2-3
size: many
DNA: TGTGCCAGCAGTTTAGTGTCTAAAATTCAACTCCACACAGATACGCAGTATTTT
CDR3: CASSLVSKIQLHTDTQYF

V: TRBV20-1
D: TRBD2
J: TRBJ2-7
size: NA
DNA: TGCAGTGCTAGAGAGCCTCTAGCGGGAGGGTCTTCCGAGCAGTACTTC
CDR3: CSAREPLAGGSSEQYF

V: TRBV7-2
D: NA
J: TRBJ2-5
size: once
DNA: TGTGCCAGCAGCTTTTTCGGGCAGCAAGAGACCCAGTACTTC
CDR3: CASSFFGQQETQYF

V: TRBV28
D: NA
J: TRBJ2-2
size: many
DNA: TGTGCCAGCAGTTTCTCAGGGGCGAACACCGGGGAGCTGTTTTTT
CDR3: CASSFSGANTGELFF